This entry features one T cell receptor beta chain sequence. Method: immunoSEQ multiplex PCR; TCRdb's copy keeps in-frame clones and lacks some. This table has 20,000 to 30,000 clones, just over 85% appearing once. This sample is drawn from a study of OX40 agonist ivuxolimab in advanced cancers. Study background: Administration of intravenous ivuxolimab to patients occurred every 2 weeks at 0.01 to 10 mg/kg.

Trimming at V came to 5 bases and at J to 4 bases, leaving 5 bases not matched to a gene. Germline CDR1 reads LNHDA; CDR2 reads SQIVND (reference sequence). This CDR3 spans 14 amino acids. This specimen was CD4+ or CD8+ T cells sorted from blood, taken in a trial of the OX40 agonist ivuxolimab. This receptor was obtained from an adult with an advanced solid tumor such as melanoma, head and neck, liver or kidney cancer. The chain employs TRBV19 and TRBJ1-5; 7 positions agree with TRBD1. The CDR3: CASSFLTGNQPQHF. The CDR3 region has the DNA TGTGCCAGTAGTTTCCTGACAGGGAATCAGCCCCAGCATTTT.